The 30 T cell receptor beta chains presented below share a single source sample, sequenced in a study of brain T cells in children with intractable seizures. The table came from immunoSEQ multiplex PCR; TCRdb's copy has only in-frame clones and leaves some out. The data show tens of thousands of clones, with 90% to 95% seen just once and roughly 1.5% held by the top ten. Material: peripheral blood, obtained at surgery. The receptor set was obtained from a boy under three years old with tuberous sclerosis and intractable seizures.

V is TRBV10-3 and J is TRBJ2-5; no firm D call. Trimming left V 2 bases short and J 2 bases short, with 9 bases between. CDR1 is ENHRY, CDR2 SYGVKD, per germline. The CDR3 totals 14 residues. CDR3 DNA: TGTGCCATCAGTGAGCTAACCTTACAAGAGACCCAGTACTTC. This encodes CAISELTLQETQYF.

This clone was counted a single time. The CDR3 nucleotides are TGTGCCAGTAGTATACGGACGGGAGGGACAGATACGCAGTATTTT. This sequence encodes CASSIRTGGTDTQYF. The chain recombines TRBV19 with TRBJ2-3; TRBD2 matches 8 bases. The CDR3 has 15 residues. Germline CDR1 reads LNHDA; CDR2 reads SQIVND (reference sequence). J lost 3 bases, V lost 2 bases, and 4 bases had no gene match.

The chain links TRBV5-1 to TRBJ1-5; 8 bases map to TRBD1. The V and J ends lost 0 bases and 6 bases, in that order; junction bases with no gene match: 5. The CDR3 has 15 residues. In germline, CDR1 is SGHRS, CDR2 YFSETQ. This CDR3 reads CASSLGTGPAQPQHF. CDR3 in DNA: TGCGCCAGCAGCTTGGGGACAGGGCCGGCTCAGCCCCAGCATTTT.

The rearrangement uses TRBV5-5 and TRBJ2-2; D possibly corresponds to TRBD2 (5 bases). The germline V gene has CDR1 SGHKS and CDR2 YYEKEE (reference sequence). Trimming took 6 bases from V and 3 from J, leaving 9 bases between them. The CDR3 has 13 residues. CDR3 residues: CASNPRDTGELFF. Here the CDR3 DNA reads TGTGCCAGCAACCCGAGGGACACCGGGGAGCTGTTTTTT. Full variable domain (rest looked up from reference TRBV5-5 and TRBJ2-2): DAGVTQSPTHLIKTRGQQVTLRCSPISGHKSVSWYQQVLGQGPQFIFQYYEKEERGRGNFPDRFSARQFPNYSSELNVNALLLGDSALYLCASNPRDTGELFFGEGSRLTVL.

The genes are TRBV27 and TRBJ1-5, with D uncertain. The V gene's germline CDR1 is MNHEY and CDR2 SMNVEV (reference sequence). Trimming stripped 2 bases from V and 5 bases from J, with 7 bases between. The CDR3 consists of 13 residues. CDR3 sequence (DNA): TGTGCCAGCAGTTTAAACGAAGATCAGCCCCAGCATTTT. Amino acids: CASSLNEDQPQHF.

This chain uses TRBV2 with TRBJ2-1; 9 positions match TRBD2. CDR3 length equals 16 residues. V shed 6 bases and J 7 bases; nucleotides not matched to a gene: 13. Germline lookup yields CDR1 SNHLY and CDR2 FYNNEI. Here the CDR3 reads CASRALLAGSWNEQFF. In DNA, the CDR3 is TGTGCCAGCAGGGCTCTTCTAGCGGGATCTTGGAATGAGCAGTTCTTC.

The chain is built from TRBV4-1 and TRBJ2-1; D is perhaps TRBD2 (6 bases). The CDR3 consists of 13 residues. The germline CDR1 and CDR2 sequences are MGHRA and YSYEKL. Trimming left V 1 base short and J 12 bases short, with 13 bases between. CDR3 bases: TGCGCCAGCAGCCAAGCAGGACTATCGGGGCAGTTCTTC. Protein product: CASSQAGLSGQFF.

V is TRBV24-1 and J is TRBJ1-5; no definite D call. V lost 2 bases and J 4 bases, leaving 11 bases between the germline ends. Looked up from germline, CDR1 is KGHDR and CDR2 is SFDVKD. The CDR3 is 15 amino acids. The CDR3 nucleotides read TGTGCCACCAGTGATTCCGGGGAGTGGAATCAGCCCCAGCATTTT. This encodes CATSDSGEWNQPQHF.

The CDR3 DNA reads as TGTGCCAGCTCACCGAACAGGGGACCCGGAAAAAACTCTGGAAACACCATATATTTT. It translates to CASSPNRGPGKNSGNTIYF. The rearrangement links TRBV18 to TRBJ1-3, with TRBD1 matching over 7 bases. The CDR3 sequence is 19 residues long. Germline V CDR1 and CDR2: KGHSH, LQKENI. V gave up 3 bases and J gave up 0 bases; unmatched junction bases: 14.

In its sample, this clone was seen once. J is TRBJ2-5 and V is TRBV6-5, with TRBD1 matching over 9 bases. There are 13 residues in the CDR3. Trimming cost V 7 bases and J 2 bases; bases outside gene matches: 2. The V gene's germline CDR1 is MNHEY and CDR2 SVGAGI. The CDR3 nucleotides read TGTGCCAGCACGACAGGGGGACAAGAGACCCAGTACTTC. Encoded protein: CASTTGGQETQYF.

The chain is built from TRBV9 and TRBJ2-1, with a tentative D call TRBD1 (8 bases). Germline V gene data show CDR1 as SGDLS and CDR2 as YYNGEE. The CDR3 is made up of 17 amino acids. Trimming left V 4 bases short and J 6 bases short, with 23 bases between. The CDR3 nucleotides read TGTGCCAGCAGCCCCCGGGACAGGCAGGCGGGAGTCAATGAGCAGTTCTTC. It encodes CASSPRDRQAGVNEQFF.

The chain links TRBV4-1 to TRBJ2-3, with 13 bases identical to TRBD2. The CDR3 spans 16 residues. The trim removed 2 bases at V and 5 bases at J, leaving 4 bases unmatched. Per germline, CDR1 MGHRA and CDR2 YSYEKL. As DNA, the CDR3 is TGCGCCAGCAGCCAAATGGGACTAGCGGGGCGAGATACGCAGTATTTT. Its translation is CASSQMGLAGRDTQYF.

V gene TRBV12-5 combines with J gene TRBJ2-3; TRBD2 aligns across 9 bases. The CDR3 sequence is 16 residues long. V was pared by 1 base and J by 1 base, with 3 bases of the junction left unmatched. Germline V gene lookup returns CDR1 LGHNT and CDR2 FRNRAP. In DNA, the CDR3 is TGTGCTAGTGGTTTGGACATAGCGGGAGGCACAGATACGCAGTATTTT. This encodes CASGLDIAGGTDTQYF.

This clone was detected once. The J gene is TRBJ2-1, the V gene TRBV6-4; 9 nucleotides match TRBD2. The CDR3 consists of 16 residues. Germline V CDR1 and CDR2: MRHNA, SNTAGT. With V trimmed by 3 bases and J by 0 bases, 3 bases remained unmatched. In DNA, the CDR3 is TGTGCCAGCAGTGAATTAGCGGGAGCCTCCTACAATGAGCAGTTCTTC. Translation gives CASSELAGASYNEQFF.

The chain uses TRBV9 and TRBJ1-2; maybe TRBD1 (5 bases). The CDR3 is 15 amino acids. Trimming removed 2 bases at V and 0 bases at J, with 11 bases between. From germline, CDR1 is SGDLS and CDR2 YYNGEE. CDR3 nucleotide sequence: TGTGCCAGCAGCGTCGCCGGGACCTCTAACTATGGCTACACCTTC. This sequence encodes CASSVAGTSNYGYTF.

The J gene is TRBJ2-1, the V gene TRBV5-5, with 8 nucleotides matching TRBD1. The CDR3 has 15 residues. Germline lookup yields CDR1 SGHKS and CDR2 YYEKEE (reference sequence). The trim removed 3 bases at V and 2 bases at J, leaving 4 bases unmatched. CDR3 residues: CASSSRDRTYNEQFF. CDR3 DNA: TGTGCCAGCAGCTCTCGGGACAGGACCTACAATGAGCAGTTCTTC.

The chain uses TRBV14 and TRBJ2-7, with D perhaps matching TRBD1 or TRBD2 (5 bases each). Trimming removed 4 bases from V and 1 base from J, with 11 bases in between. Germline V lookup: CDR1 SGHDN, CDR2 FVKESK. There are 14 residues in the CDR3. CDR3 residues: CASSPGTASYEQYF. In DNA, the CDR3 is TGTGCCAGCAGCCCCGGGACGGCATCCTACGAGCAGTACTTC. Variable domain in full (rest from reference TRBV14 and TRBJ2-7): EAGVTQFPSHSVIEKGQTVTLRCDPISGHDNLYWYRRVMGKEIKFLLHFVKESKQDESGMPNNRFLAERTGGTYSTLKVQPAELEDSGVYFCASSPGTASYEQYFGPGTRLTVT.

As DNA, the CDR3 is TGTGCCAGCAGTGAAGGGATAGGCAGGGGGGATGGAGCTTTCTTT. It is translated as CASSEGIGRGDGAFF. The chain carries TRBV6-1 and TRBJ1-1; 7 positions match TRBD1. Losses at the gene ends were 1 base for V and 10 bases for J; bases not matched to a gene: 12. Germline V gene lookup returns CDR1 MNHNS and CDR2 SASEGT. The CDR3 totals 15 residues.

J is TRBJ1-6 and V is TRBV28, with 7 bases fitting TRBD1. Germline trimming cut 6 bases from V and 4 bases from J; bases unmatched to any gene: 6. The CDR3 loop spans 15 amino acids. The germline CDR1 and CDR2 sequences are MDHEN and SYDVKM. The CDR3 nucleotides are TGTGCCAGCAGACTACCGGGACAGTATAATTCACCCCTCCACTTT. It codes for CASRLPGQYNSPLHF. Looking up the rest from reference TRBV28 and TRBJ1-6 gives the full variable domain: DVKVTQSSRYLVKRTGEKVFLECVQDMDHENMFWYRQDPGLGLRLIYFSYDVKMKEKGDIPEGYSVSREKKERFSLILESASTNQTSMYLCASRLPGQYNSPLHFGNGTRLTVT.

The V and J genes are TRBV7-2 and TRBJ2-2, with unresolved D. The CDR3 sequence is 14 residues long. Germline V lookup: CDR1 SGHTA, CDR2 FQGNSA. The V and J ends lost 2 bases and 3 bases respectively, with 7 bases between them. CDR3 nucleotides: TGTGCCAGCAGCTTATTAGGTCACACCGGGGAGCTGTTTTTT. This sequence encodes CASSLLGHTGELFF. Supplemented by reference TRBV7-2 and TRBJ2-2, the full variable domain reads GAGVSQSPSNKVTEKGKDVELRCDPISGHTALYWYRQSLGQGLEFLIYFQGNSAPDKSGLPSDRFSAERTGGSVSTLTIQRTQQEDSAVYLCASSLLGHTGELFFGEGSRLTVL.

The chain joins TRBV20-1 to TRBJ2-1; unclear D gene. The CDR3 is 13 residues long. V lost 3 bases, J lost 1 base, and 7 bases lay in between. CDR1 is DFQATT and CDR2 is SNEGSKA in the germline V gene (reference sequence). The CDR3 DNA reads TGCAGTGCTAGTGTCCCATCCTACAATGAGCAGTTCTTC. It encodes CSASVPSYNEQFF.

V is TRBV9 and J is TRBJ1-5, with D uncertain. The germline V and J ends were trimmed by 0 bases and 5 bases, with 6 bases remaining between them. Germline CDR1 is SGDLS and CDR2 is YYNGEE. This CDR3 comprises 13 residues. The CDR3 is CASSVGWDQPQHF. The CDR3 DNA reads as TGTGCCAGCAGCGTAGGTTGGGATCAGCCCCAGCATTTT. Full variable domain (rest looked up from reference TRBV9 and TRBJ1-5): DSGVTQTPKHLITATGQRVTLRCSPRSGDLSVYWYQQSLDQGLQFLIQYYNGEERAKGNILERFSAQQFPDLHSELNLSSLELGDSALYFCASSVGWDQPQHFGDGTRLSIL.

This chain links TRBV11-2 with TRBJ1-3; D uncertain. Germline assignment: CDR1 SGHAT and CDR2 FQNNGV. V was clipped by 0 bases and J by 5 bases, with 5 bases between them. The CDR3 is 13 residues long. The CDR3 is CASSLDPRNTIYF. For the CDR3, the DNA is TGTGCCAGCAGCTTAGATCCCCGAAACACCATATATTTT.

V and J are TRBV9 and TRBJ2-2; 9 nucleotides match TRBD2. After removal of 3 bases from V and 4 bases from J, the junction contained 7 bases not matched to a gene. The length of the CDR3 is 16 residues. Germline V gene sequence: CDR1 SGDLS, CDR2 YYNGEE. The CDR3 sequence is CASSALSGSPTGELFF. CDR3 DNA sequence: TGTGCCAGCAGCGCCCTTAGCGGGAGTCCCACCGGGGAGCTGTTTTTT.

The CDR3 DNA sequence: TGTGCCAGCAGTTACGGGCTGATGAACACTGAAGCTTTCTTT. It is translated as CASSYGLMNTEAFF. The V and J genes are TRBV6-2 or TRBV6-3 and TRBJ1-1; no clear D gene. The germline CDR1 and CDR2 sequences are MNHEY and SVGEGT. This CDR3 is 14 amino acids long. Trimming took 2 bases from V and 0 from J, leaving 7 bases between them.

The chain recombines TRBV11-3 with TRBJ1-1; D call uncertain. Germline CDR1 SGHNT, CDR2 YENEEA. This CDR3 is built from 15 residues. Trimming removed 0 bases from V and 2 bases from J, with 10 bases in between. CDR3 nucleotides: TGTGCCAGCAGCTTAGATGGGAACAGTAACACTGAAGCTTTCTTT. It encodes CASSLDGNSNTEAFF.

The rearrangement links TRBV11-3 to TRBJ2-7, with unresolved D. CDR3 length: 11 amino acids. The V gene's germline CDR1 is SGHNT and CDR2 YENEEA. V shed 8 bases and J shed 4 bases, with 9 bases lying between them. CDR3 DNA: TGTGCCAGCGGTCTCTTGTACGAGCAGTACTTC. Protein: CASGLLYEQYF.

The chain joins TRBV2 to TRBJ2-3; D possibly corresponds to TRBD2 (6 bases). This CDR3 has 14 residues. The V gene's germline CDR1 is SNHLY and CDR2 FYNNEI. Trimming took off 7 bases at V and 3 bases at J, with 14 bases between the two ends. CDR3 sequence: CASKPGGKTDTQYF. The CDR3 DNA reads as TGTGCCAGCAAACCTGGGGGGAAGACAGATACGCAGTATTTT.

The CDR3 DNA sequence: TGTGCCAGCAGTGACCCAGCGCTAGCGGGGGGGCGTGACAATGAGCAGTTCTTC. Its protein is CASSDPALAGGRDNEQFF. This rearrangement joins TRBV25-1 to TRBJ2-1; 12 bases fit TRBD2. The CDR3 is made up of 18 amino acids. With 3 bases clipped from V and 5 bases from J, the junction kept 11 bases outside the gene matches. CDR1 is MGHDK and CDR2 is SYGVNS in the germline V gene. Filled out from reference TRBV25-1 and TRBJ2-1, the complete variable domain reads EADIYQTPRYLVIGTGKKITLECSQTMGHDKMYWYQQDPGMELHLIHYSYGVNSTEKGDLSSESTVSRIRTEHFPLTLESARPSHTSQYLCASSDPALAGGRDNEQFFGPGTRLTVL.

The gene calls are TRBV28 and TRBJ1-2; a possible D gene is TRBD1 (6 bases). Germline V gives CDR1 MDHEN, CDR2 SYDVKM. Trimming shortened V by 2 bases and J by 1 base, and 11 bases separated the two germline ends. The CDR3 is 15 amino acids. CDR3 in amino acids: CASSLIPDSNYGYTF. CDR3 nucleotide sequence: TGTGCCAGCAGTTTAATCCCGGACAGTAACTATGGCTACACCTTC.